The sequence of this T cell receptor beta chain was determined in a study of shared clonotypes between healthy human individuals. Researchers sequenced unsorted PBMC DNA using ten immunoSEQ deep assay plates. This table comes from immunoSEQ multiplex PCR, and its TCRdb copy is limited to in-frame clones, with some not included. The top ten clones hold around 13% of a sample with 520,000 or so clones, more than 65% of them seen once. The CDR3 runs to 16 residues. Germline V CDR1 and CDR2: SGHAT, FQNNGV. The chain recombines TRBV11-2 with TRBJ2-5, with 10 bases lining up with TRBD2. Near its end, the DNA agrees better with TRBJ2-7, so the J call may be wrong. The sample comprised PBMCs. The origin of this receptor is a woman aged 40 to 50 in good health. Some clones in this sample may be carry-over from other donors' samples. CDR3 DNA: TGTGCCAGCAGCCATGGGACTAGCGCTCCGTCGTACGAGCAGTACTTC. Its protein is CASSHGTSAPSYEQYF.